A selection of T cell receptor beta chains follows, all from one sample in a study of blood T cell repertoires in COVID-19. TCRdb's table, derived via immunoSEQ multiplex PCR, lists solely in-frame clones and lacks some. The sample records fewer than 150,000 clones, more than 70% being singletons. The specimen was peripheral blood. These receptors all come from a human donor in a cohort sampled during active COVID-19. Each CDR3 is given with its conserved first and last residue. The D gene is left open where the match is weak. Rows may omit the clone size; those that give it use once, few, many or a size class.

abundance: -
v_gene: TRBV9
j_gene: TRBJ2-1
len: 16
d_gene: TRBD2
CDR3nt: TGTGCCAGCAGCCCCCGGCTAGCGGGAGCACGTAATGAGCAGTTCTTC
CDR3aa: CASSPRLAGARNEQFF

abundance: -
v_gene: TRBV13
j_gene: TRBJ2-2
len: 14
d_gene: TRBD2
CDR3nt: TGTGCCAGCAGCTTAAGACTAGCGGGCGGGGAGCTGTTTTTT
CDR3aa: CASSLRLAGGELFF

abundance: -
v_gene: TRBV27
j_gene: TRBJ2-5
len: 13
d_gene: TRBD1
CDR3nt: TGTGCCAGCAGCGCCACAGGGGCAGAGACCCAGTACTTC
CDR3aa: CASSATGAETQYF

abundance: -
v_gene: TRBV5-4
j_gene: TRBJ2-2
len: 18
d_gene: TRBD1
CDR3nt: TGTGCCAGCAGCCCGGGACAGGGGGCTCCCCTGGGCACCGGGGAGCTGTTTTTT
CDR3aa: CASSPGQGAPLGTGELFF

abundance: -
v_gene: TRBV9
j_gene: TRBJ1-3
len: 15
d_gene: -
CDR3nt: TGTGCCAGCAGCGAGGGGGATTACTCTGGAAACACCATATATTTT
CDR3aa: CASSEGDYSGNTIYF

abundance: -
v_gene: TRBV7-2
j_gene: TRBJ2-1
len: 14
d_gene: TRBD2
CDR3nt: TGTGCCAGCAGCTCAGCGGGGGGCTACAATGAGCAGTTCTTC
CDR3aa: CASSSAGGYNEQFF

abundance: -
v_gene: TRBV5-4
j_gene: TRBJ2-1
len: 12
d_gene: TRBD2
CDR3nt: TGTGCCAGCAGCTCGCGGGAGTATGAGCAGTTCTTC
CDR3aa: CASSSREYEQFF

abundance: few
v_gene: TRBV6-4
j_gene: TRBJ2-3
len: 14
d_gene: TRBD1
CDR3nt: TGTGCCAGCAGTGCAGGGGGCGCCACAGATACGCAGTATTTT
CDR3aa: CASSAGGATDTQYF

abundance: -
v_gene: TRBV10-2
j_gene: TRBJ2-6
len: 15
d_gene: -
CDR3nt: TGCGCCAGCAGTGAGGGTAGCTCCGGGGCCAACGTCCTGACTTTC
CDR3aa: CASSEGSSGANVLTF

abundance: -
v_gene: TRBV7-3
j_gene: TRBJ1-1
len: 15
d_gene: -
CDR3nt: TGTGCCAGCAGCTTCCCCTTAGGGGGGGTGACTGAAGCTTTCTTT
CDR3aa: CASSFPLGGVTEAFF

abundance: -
v_gene: TRBV5-6
j_gene: TRBJ2-4
len: 15
d_gene: -
CDR3nt: TGTGCCAGCAGCGCGCTGCGGGGCGACAAAAACATTCAGTACTTC
CDR3aa: CASSALRGDKNIQYF

abundance: few
v_gene: TRBV6-6
j_gene: TRBJ1-2
len: 14
d_gene: -
CDR3nt: TGTGCCAGCAGTCAAGTTAGGAACAGCTATGGCTACACCTTC
CDR3aa: CASSQVRNSYGYTF

abundance: -
v_gene: TRBV2
j_gene: TRBJ2-1
len: 15
d_gene: TRBD2
CDR3nt: TGTGCCAGCAGTCCGGGACTAGCGGGGACCAATGAGCAGTTCTTC
CDR3aa: CASSPGLAGTNEQFF

abundance: -
v_gene: TRBV5-6
j_gene: TRBJ1-4
len: 15
d_gene: TRBD1
CDR3nt: TGTGCCAGCAGCTTGGAGGGAGGACAGGGACTAAAACTGTTTTTT
CDR3aa: CASSLEGGQGLKLFF

abundance: -
v_gene: TRBV19
j_gene: TRBJ2-1
len: 18
d_gene: -
CDR3nt: TGTGCCAGTAGTATAGAGTGGGCTAGGCGGGGCCGAAGCAATGAGCAGTTCTTC
CDR3aa: CASSIEWARRGRSNEQFF

abundance: -
v_gene: TRBV2
j_gene: TRBJ2-3
len: 16
d_gene: TRBD2
CDR3nt: TGTGCCAGCAGGGCAGGACTAGCGGGAGGGCCAGATACGCAGTATTTT
CDR3aa: CASRAGLAGGPDTQYF

abundance: -
v_gene: TRBV10-3
j_gene: TRBJ1-1
len: 18
d_gene: TRBD1
CDR3nt: TGTGCCACCCTATTGACCTGGAAGGACAGGGGAGAGAACACTGAAGCTTTCTTT
CDR3aa: CATLLTWKDRGENTEAFF

abundance: few
v_gene: TRBV30
j_gene: TRBJ1-5
len: 13
d_gene: -
CDR3nt: TGTGCCTGGGGAGGACAGTTCAATCAGCCCCAGCATTTT
CDR3aa: CAWGGQFNQPQHF

abundance: -
v_gene: TRBV7-2
j_gene: TRBJ1-5
len: 16
d_gene: -
CDR3nt: TGTGCCAGCAGCTCGACGACAGGTCCGGGCAATCAGCCCCAGCATTTT
CDR3aa: CASSSTTGPGNQPQHF

abundance: -
v_gene: TRBV6-5
j_gene: TRBJ2-1
len: 15
d_gene: TRBD2
CDR3nt: TGTGCCAGCAGTCCGCAGGGACTAGCGGGAAGTGAGCAGTTCTTC
CDR3aa: CASSPQGLAGSEQFF

abundance: -
v_gene: TRBV7-2
j_gene: TRBJ2-2
len: 15
d_gene: TRBD1
CDR3nt: TGTGCCAGCATATACGGACAGGCCAACACCGGGGAGCTGTTTTTT
CDR3aa: CASIYGQANTGELFF

abundance: -
v_gene: TRBV6-2/TRBV6-3
j_gene: TRBJ2-4
len: 16
d_gene: TRBD2
CDR3nt: TGTGCCAGCAGTCCAAACCTACTAGCGGGCAAAAACATTCAGTACTTC
CDR3aa: CASSPNLLAGKNIQYF

abundance: -
v_gene: TRBV3-1/TRBV3-2
j_gene: TRBJ1-1
len: 14
d_gene: -
CDR3nt: TGTGCCAGCAGCCAAGTTGAGGGCGGCACTGAAGCTTTCTTT
CDR3aa: CASSQVEGGTEAFF

abundance: -
v_gene: TRBV5-1
j_gene: TRBJ1-2
len: 17
d_gene: TRBD1
CDR3nt: TGCGCCAGCAGCTTTCTCGGACAGGAAGGATCTTTGGGGGGCTACACCTTC
CDR3aa: CASSFLGQEGSLGGYTF

abundance: -
v_gene: TRBV5-4
j_gene: TRBJ2-1
len: 14
d_gene: -
CDR3nt: TGTGCCAGCAGCTTGGGGCGAGGGCGGGATGAGCAGTTCTTC
CDR3aa: CASSLGRGRDEQFF

abundance: once
v_gene: TRBV7-2
j_gene: TRBJ2-1
len: 18
d_gene: TRBD2
CDR3nt: TGTGCCAGCAGCTTAGCGATGCAAGCGGGGGGGACCTACAATGAGCAGTTCTTC
CDR3aa: CASSLAMQAGGTYNEQFF